The source of this TCR beta chain is a study of T-cell reconstitution after alpha-beta-depleted transplantation in children. This CDR3 comprises 12 residues. Trimming at V came to 5 bases and at J to 6 bases, leaving 1 base not matched to a gene. Per the germline V gene, CDR1 is MNHNY and CDR2 is SVGAGI (reference sequence). Preparing the TCRbeta library involved the use of unique molecular identifiers. TCRdb re-called the PCR reads with MiXCR, one entry per CDR3 protein. The data contain about 500,000 distinct CDR3 sequences, approximately 32% of them singletons. The input for sequencing was PBMCs from the stem cell graft donor, taken from the stem cell graft. This rearrangement joins TRBV6-6 to TRBJ2-7; TRBD2 matches 10 bases. This receptor was taken from a human donor who donated a stem cell graft to a child with aplastic anemia. The CDR3 DNA follows: TGTGCCAGCAGTCGACTAGCGGGCGAGCAGTACTTC. It codes for CASSRLAGEQYF.